This T cell receptor beta chain was captured by sequencing in a study of cytomegalovirus exposure and HLA in healthy donors. Study overall: It was reported in a later analysis that the 120 validation repertoires used the same platform as the approximately 650 first-cohort repertoires. Study-level points and caveats: The classifier was said to identify cytomegalovirus status with high specificity and sensitivity. Many donors carried some public TCRs, although rarity characterized most TCR sequences.

As to this clone: Antigen specificity is unknown.

Sequencing was performed with immunoSEQ multiplex PCR; in TCRdb, only in-frame clones are kept and a portion is missing. The data contain 65,000 to 75,000 clones, roughly 94% of them singletons. CDR1 and CDR2 (germline): SGHNT, YENEEA. V gave up 6 bases and J gave up 1 base, with 6 bases separating them. The CDR3 runs 12 residues. Material: PBMCs. This sequence was found in a woman younger than 35 in good health and CMV-seropositive. This rearrangement joins TRBV11-3 to TRBJ1-1; no reliable D call. In nucleotides, the CDR3 is TGTGCCAGCAGTATGAGGAACACTGAAGCTTTCTTT. It encodes CASSMRNTEAFF.